This T cell receptor (beta chain) was recorded in a study of T cell changes during pregnancy in multiple sclerosis. Here immunoSEQ multiplex PCR was the method, and the copy in TCRdb shows in-frame clones only, minus some. The sample lists 45,000 to 60,000 clones; 80% to 95% were seen once. The CDR3 length is 12 residues. Germline CDR1 and CDR2: LGHNT and FRNRAP. J lost 11 bases, V lost 5 bases, and 6 bases had no gene match. V usage is TRBV12-5 and J usage is TRBJ1-1; 9 positions agree with TRBD1. This specimen consisted of peripheral blood, obtained after pregnancy. The receptor comes from a female donor in good health, enrolled as a control in a pregnancy study. The CDR3 coding sequence is TGTGCTAGTGGTACCGGACAGGGGAGGGCTTTCTTT. It is translated as CASGTGQGRAFF. Based on the CDR3 plus reference TRBV12-5 and TRBJ1-1, the full variable domain is DARVTQTPRHKVTEMGQEVTMRCQPILGHNTVFWYRQTMMQGLELLAYFRNRAPLDDSGMPKDRFSAEMPDATLATLKIQPSEPRDSAVYFCASGTGQGRAFFGQGTRLTVV.